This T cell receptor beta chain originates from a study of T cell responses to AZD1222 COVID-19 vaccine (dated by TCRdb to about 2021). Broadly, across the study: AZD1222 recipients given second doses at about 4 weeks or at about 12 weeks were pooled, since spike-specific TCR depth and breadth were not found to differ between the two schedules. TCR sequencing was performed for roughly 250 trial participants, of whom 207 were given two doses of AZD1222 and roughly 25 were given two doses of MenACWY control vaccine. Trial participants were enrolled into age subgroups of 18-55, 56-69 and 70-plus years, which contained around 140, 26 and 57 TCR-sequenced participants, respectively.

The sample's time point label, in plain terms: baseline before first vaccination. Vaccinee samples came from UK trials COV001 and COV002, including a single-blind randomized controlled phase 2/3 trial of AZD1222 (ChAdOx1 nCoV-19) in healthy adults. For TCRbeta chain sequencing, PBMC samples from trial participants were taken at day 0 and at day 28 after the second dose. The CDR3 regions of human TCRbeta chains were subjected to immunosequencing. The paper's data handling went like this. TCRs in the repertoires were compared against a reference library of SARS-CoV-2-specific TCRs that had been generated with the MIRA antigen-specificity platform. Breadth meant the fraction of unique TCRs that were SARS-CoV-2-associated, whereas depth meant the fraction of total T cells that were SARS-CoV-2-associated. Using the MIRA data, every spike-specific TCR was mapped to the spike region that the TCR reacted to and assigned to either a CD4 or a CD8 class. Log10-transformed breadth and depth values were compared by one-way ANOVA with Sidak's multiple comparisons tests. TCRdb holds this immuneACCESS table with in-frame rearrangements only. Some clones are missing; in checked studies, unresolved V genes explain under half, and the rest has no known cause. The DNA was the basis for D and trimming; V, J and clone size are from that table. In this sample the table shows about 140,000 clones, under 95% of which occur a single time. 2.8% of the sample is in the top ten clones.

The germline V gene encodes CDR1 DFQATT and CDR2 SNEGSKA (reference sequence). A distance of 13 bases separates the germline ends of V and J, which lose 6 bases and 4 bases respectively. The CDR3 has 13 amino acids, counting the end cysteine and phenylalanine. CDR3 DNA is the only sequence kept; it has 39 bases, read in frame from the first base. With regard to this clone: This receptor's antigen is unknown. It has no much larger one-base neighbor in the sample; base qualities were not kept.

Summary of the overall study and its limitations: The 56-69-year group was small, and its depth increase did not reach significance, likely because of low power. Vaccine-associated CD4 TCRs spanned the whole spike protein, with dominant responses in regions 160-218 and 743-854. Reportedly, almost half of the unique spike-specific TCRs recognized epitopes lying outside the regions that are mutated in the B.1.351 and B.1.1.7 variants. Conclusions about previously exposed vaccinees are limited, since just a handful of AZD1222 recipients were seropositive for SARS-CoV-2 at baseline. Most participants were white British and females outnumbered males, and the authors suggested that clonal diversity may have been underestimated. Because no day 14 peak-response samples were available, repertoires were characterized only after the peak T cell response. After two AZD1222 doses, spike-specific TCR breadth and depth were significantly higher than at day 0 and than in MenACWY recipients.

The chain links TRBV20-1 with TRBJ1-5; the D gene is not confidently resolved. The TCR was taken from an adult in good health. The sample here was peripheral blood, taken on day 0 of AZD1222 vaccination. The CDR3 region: CSASSLSNQPQHF. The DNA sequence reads TGCAGTGCCAGTAGTCTGTCAAATCAGCCCCAGCATTTT.